The present T cell receptor (beta chain) was sequenced within a study of shared clonotypes between healthy human individuals. Whole-study context: Every donor yielded three CD4 naive, three CD4 memory, two CD8 naive and one CD8 memory plate.

Overall study findings and caveats: Non-shared clonotypes were found to have lower generation probabilities than the clonotypes that were shared by all four of the sorted-subset donors.

The CDR3 length is 14 residues. In germline, CDR1 is SGHRS, CDR2 YFSETQ. The ends lost 0 bases at V and 3 bases at J; junction bases unmatched: 2. A remark on this clone: What it binds is unknown. The sample holds other DNA sequences that translate to the same CDR3.

Naive CD8 cells comprised CD45RO-negative, CCR7-positively selected cells, excluding terminally differentiated effector memory CD45RA+ cells. Within Nashville, Tennessee resided all donors, each a Caucasian adult. Researchers ran the assay at a deep level. Data came from immunoSEQ multiplex PCR; TCRdb stores just in-frame clones and leaves some out. The sample holds roughly 2,000,000 clones, 93% seen once. This sequence joins TRBV5-1 and TRBJ2-7; 8 bases are shared with TRBD1. The sequenced sample was naive CD8+ T cells from PBMCs. This clonotype originated in a man aged 18-30 years in good health. Some clones in this sample may be carry-over from other donors' samples. CDR3 bases: TGCGCCAGCAGCTTGGCACAGGGGGGCTACGAGCAGTACTTC. It codes for CASSLAQGGYEQYF.